This T cell receptor beta chain emerged from a study of response to subunit inactivated influenza vaccine. Regarding the study as a whole: Authors proposed each seasonal influenza vaccination draws in few new T cells.

Germline V gene sequence: CDR1 SGDLS, CDR2 YYNGEE. The CDR3 totals 14 residues. V lost 7 bases to trimming and J lost 0 bases, with 12 bases between them. In TCRdb, the RT-PCR reads were re-called with MiXCR into one record per CDR3 protein. Here the sample spans over 150,000 distinct CDR3 sequences, 13% to 15% being singletons. Points on this clonotype: The antigen remains unidentified.

The clonotype originates from a man aged 50 to 59 who received an inactivated influenza vaccine. The chain carries TRBV9 and TRBJ2-3; D is possibly TRBD2 (5 bases). The starting material was CD8+ T cells sorted from PBMCs, obtained roughly 5 days after vaccination. DNA of the CDR3: TGTGCCAGCTCCAGTCCTAGCAGCACAGATACGCAGTATTTT. Translation gives CASSSPSSTDTQYF.